The 29 T cell receptor beta chains given below trace back to one sample, sequenced in a study of PD-L1 blockade in urothelial cancer. Sequenced by immunoSEQ multiplex PCR; TCRdb stores in-frame clones only, minus some. This repertoire shows approximately 71,000 clones, around 83% found once; its top ten account for roughly 9%. The time point is: pretreatment peripheral blood. The sequences come from PBMCs, collected around atezolizumab (anti-PD-L1) treatment. The source is a woman in her 70s with urothelial cancer.

The chain recombines TRBV19 with TRBJ1-1, with 8 bases identical to TRBD1. Per the germline V gene, CDR1 is LNHDA and CDR2 is SQIVND (reference sequence). Germline trimming cut 3 bases from V and 4 bases from J; bases unmatched to any gene: 7. The CDR3 extends over 15 amino acids. In DNA form, the CDR3 reads TGTGCCAGTAGTATGGGGACAGGCGGGAGCACTGAAGCTTTCTTT. Translating gives CASSMGTGGSTEAFF.

The chain couples TRBV10-3 to TRBJ1-2, with 8 bases identical to TRBD1. With V trimmed by 3 bases and J by 4 bases, 10 bases remained unmatched. The CDR3 is 16 amino acids. Germline-derived CDR1 and CDR2 are ENHRY and SYGVKD. CDR3 coding DNA: TGTGCCATCAGTGATGGGTTTCAGGGGGCTGGCTATGGCTACACCTTC. Amino acid sequence: CAISDGFQGAGYGYTF.

The V call is TRBV10-2, the J call TRBJ1-5, with D perhaps TRBD1 (5 bases). This CDR3 is 12 amino acids long. With 6 bases removed from V and 3 bases from J, the gap between germline ends came to 6 bases. CDR1 is WSHSY, CDR2 SAAADI, per germline. The CDR3 nucleotides are TGCGCCAGCAGGGGACTCAATCAGCCCCAGCATTTT. Its translation is CASRGLNQPQHF.

V gene TRBV5-1 combines with J gene TRBJ2-3; weak D call: TRBD1 (5 bases). Trimming took 2 bases from V and 4 from J, leaving 11 bases between them. Germline V gene lookup returns CDR1 SGHRS and CDR2 YFSETQ. The CDR3 loop spans 14 amino acids. The CDR3 protein is CASSFTGWADTQYF. CDR3 nucleotide sequence: TGCGCCAGCAGCTTTACAGGTTGGGCAGATACGCAGTATTTT.

The chain couples TRBV5-1 to TRBJ2-4, with D possibly TRBD2 on 6 matching bases. The ends were cut back, 6 bases at V and 3 bases at J, with 13 bases in the middle. The CDR3 length is 14 residues. Germline loops: CDR1 SGHRS, CDR2 YFSETQ. The CDR3 here is CASKTGDVKNIQYF. CDR3 sequence (DNA): TGCGCCAGCAAGACGGGGGACGTCAAAAACATTCAGTACTTC.

This clone was seen many times. This sequence joins TRBV6-5 and TRBJ2-7; a possible D gene is TRBD2 (7 bases). There are 14 residues in the CDR3. Between the trimmed V and J ends, which lost 2 bases and 2 bases, there was a span of 10 bases. Germline CDR1 is MNHEY and CDR2 is SVGAGI. The CDR3 DNA reads TGTGCCAGCAGTTACAGGCGGGGGCCCTACGAGCAGTACTTC. Translation: CASSYRRGPYEQYF.

The chain joins TRBV30 to TRBJ1-3; D is unresolved. From germline, CDR1 is GTSNPN and CDR2 SVGIG (reference sequence). Trimming took off 3 bases at V and 4 bases at J, with 10 bases between the two ends. There are 13 residues in the CDR3. CDR3 amino acids: CAWRLGSGNTIYF. In nucleotides, the CDR3 is TGTGCCTGGAGGCTCGGGTCCGGAAACACCATATATTTT.

This clone occurred once. This sequence joins TRBV29-1 and TRBJ1-2; D might be TRBD1 (6 bases). Germline V lookup: CDR1 SQVTM, CDR2 ANQGSEA. The CDR3 has 14 residues. V was clipped by 4 bases and J by 3 bases, with 15 bases between them. CDR3 sequence reads: CSVVGQGTDYGYTF. The CDR3 DNA reads TGCAGCGTTGTGGGCCAGGGGACCGACTATGGCTACACCTTC.

This clone was seen only once. The V and J genes are TRBV6-5 and TRBJ2-3, with unresolved D. The germline V gene encodes CDR1 MNHEY and CDR2 SVGAGI. The V end was cut by 3 bases, the J end by 6 bases, with 16 bases between. CDR3 length equals 15 residues. Here the CDR3 reads CASSYYSPSVDTQYF. The CDR3 nucleotides are TGTGCCAGCAGTTATTACAGCCCCTCTGTGGATACGCAGTATTTT.

The rearrangement uses TRBV6-6 and TRBJ1-2, with TRBD1 matching 8 bases. CDR3 length: 15 residues. Trimming at V came to 6 bases and at J to 5 bases, leaving 11 bases not matched to a gene. Germline loops: CDR1 MNHNY, CDR2 SVGAGI (reference sequence). For the CDR3, the DNA is TGTGCCAGCAGAAGACAGGGGACCTCGTCGTATGGCTACACCTTC. Translating gives CASRRQGTSSYGYTF.

This clone occurred once. The chain links TRBV4-3 to TRBJ1-3; D is unresolved. Germline V gives CDR1 LGHNA, CDR2 YSLEER. The CDR3 covers 13 residues. Trimming removed 1 base at V and 15 bases at J, with 16 bases between. In DNA form, the CDR3 reads TGCGCCAGCAGCCAAGTGATCGGATCGGAGGCATATTTT. Its protein product is CASSQVIGSEAYF.

This clone has only one observation. The chain links TRBV13 to TRBJ1-1, with D perhaps matching TRBD1 (5 bases). The CDR3 is made up of 14 amino acids. Trimming removed 5 bases from V and 3 bases from J, with 13 bases in between. The germline V gene encodes CDR1 PRHDT and CDR2 FYEKMQ (reference sequence). CDR3: CASSTRGGDTEAFF. The CDR3 bases are TGTGCCAGCAGCACCCGGGGGGGGGACACTGAAGCTTTCTTT.

This chain links TRBV11-2 with TRBJ2-5, with TRBD1 identical over 9 bases. CDR1 and CDR2 (germline): SGHAT, FQNNGV. The CDR3 covers 15 residues. V shed 4 bases, J shed 2 bases, and the junction held 5 bases outside the gene matches. CDR3 region: CASSSLTGGQETQYF. The CDR3 bases are TGTGCCAGCAGCTCCTTGACAGGGGGGCAAGAGACCCAGTACTTC.

The chain uses TRBV9 and TRBJ1-5; 7 nucleotides agree with TRBD1. CDR1 and CDR2 from the germline V gene are SGDLS and YYNGEE. V shed 5 bases, J shed 4 bases, and the junction held 6 bases outside the gene matches. The CDR3 is 14 residues long. CDR3 protein: CASSRGQENQPQHF. The CDR3 region has the DNA TGTGCCAGCAGTCGCGGACAGGAGAATCAGCCCCAGCATTTT.

The chain recombines TRBV5-4 with TRBJ2-1, with 11 positions matching TRBD2. The trim removed 0 bases at V and 7 bases at J, leaving 6 bases unmatched. The length of the CDR3 is 16 residues. Germline V gene data show CDR1 as SGHNT and CDR2 as YYREEE (reference sequence). In DNA form, the CDR3 reads TGTGCCAGCAGCTTGGCCTTAGCGGGGGGGAGGAATGAGCAGTTCTTC. Translating it yields CASSLALAGGRNEQFF.

This rearrangement joins TRBV2 to TRBJ1-4; TRBD1 matches 7 bases. CDR3 size: 16 residues. The germline V gene encodes CDR1 SNHLY and CDR2 FYNNEI. V dropped 5 bases and J dropped 0; count of bases not matched to a gene: 6. DNA for the CDR3: TGTGCCAGCAGTTCTGACAGGGTAGCAACTAATGAAAAACTGTTTTTT. This encodes CASSSDRVATNEKLFF. Together with reference TRBV2 and TRBJ1-4, the CDR3 gives the full variable domain: EPEVTQTPSHQVTQMGQEVILRCVPISNHLYFYWYRQILGQKVEFLVSFYNNEISEKSEIFDDQFSVERPDGSNFTLKIRSTKLEDSAMYFCASSSDRVATNEKLFFGSGTQLSVL.

The rearrangement links TRBV29-1 to TRBJ1-2; tentative D call: TRBD1 (6 bases). The CDR3 totals 12 residues. Germline lookup yields CDR1 SQVTM and CDR2 ANQGSEA. Trimming cost V 7 bases and J 5 bases, with 14 bases left between them. The CDR3 nucleotides read TGCAGCGAGAGGACAGTGCCTTATGGCTACACCTTC. As protein: CSERTVPYGYTF. Looking up the rest from reference TRBV29-1 and TRBJ1-2 gives the full variable domain: SAVISQKPSRDICQRGTSLTIQCQVDSQVTMMFWYRQQPGQSLTLIATANQGSEATYESGFVIDKFPISRPNLTFSTLTVSNMSPEDSSIYLCSERTVPYGYTFGSGTRLTVV.

V usage is TRBV29-1 and J usage is TRBJ2-7; 10 nucleotides match TRBD1. Per the germline V gene, CDR1 is SQVTM and CDR2 is ANQGSEA. This CDR3 contains 12 residues. V lost 6 bases and J lost 7; bases outside the gene matches: 6. DNA for the CDR3: TGCAGCGTGGCAAGGACAGGGGGTGAGCAGTACTTC. It encodes CSVARTGGEQYF.

This sequence joins TRBV29-1 and TRBJ2-2; 12 bases line up with TRBD2. Germline V gene lookup returns CDR1 SQVTM and CDR2 ANQGSEA. CDR3 length equals 18 residues. Trimming at V came to 3 bases and at J to 4 bases, leaving 12 bases not matched to a gene. The CDR3 loop is CSVEGLTPGLAGTGELFF. The CDR3 nucleotides read TGCAGCGTTGAGGGGCTAACTCCGGGACTAGCGGGCACCGGGGAGCTGTTTTTT.

This clone was recorded only once. The chain employs TRBV7-2 and TRBJ2-5; 14 bases are a match to TRBD2. After removal of 0 bases from V and 1 base from J, the junction contained 1 base not matched to a gene. The CDR3 extends over 17 amino acids. Per germline, CDR1 SGHTA and CDR2 FQGNSA. The CDR3 sequence is CASSLAGLAGVQETQYF. The DNA of the CDR3 is TGTGCCAGCAGCTTAGCGGGACTAGCGGGGGTCCAAGAGACCCAGTACTTC.

J is TRBJ2-5 and V is TRBV5-1, with 9 bases that match TRBD1. Germline assignment: CDR1 SGHRS and CDR2 YFSETQ. V shed 5 bases and J 2 bases; nucleotides not matched to a gene: 4. This CDR3 contains 14 residues. The CDR3 here is CASRRGQGQETQYF. For the CDR3, the DNA is TGCGCCAGCAGAAGGGGACAGGGACAAGAGACCCAGTACTTC. The full variable domain, completed using reference TRBV5-1 and TRBJ2-5, is KAGVTQTPRYLIKTRGQQVTLSCSPISGHRSVSWYQQTPGQGLQFLFEYFSETQRNKGNFPGRFSGRQFSNSRSEMNVSTLELGDSALYLCASRRGQGQETQYFGPGTRLLVL.

CDR3 coding DNA: TGTGCCAGCAGCTTAGGCGTAGCGGGAGCATACGCAGATACGCAGTATTTT. Translation: CASSLGVAGAYADTQYF. The chain is built from TRBV11-2 and TRBJ2-3; 9 bases are a match to TRBD2. Germline CDR1 SGHAT, CDR2 FQNNGV. The CDR3 consists of 17 residues. Losses at the gene ends were 1 base for V and 4 bases for J; bases not matched to a gene: 9. Variable domain in full (rest from reference TRBV11-2 and TRBJ2-3): EAGVAQSPRYKIIEKRQSVAFWCNPISGHATLYWYQQILGQGPKLLIQFQNNGVVDDSQLPKDRFSAERLKGVDSTLKIQPAKLEDSAVYLCASSLGVAGAYADTQYFGPGTRLTVL.

This clone was detected a few times. This chain connects TRBV10-3 to TRBJ2-5; 9 positions agree with TRBD2. From germline, CDR1 is ENHRY and CDR2 SYGVKD. The ends lost 6 bases at V and 5 bases at J; junction bases unmatched: 7. This CDR3 comprises 14 residues. In DNA form, the CDR3 reads TGTGCCATCAGGCCCGGACTAGCGAATGAGACCCAGTACTTC. Translating gives CAIRPGLANETQYF.

The rearrangement joins TRBV9 to TRBJ2-2; D call uncertain. With 2 bases removed from V and 5 bases from J, the gap between germline ends came to 4 bases. The CDR3 is 12 residues long. CDR1 and CDR2 from the germline V gene are SGDLS and YYNGEE. The CDR3 DNA reads as TGTGCCAGCAGCGTTCCAACCGGGGAGCTGTTTTTT. Its translation: CASSVPTGELFF.

The V gene is TRBV7-2, the J gene TRBJ2-1; D is unresolved. From germline, CDR1 is SGHTA and CDR2 FQGNSA. The CDR3 loop spans 15 amino acids. The germline V and J ends were trimmed by 2 bases and 0 bases, with 8 bases remaining between them. The DNA for the CDR3 is TGTGCCAGCAGCTTAACAGTGAGCTCCTACAATGAGCAGTTCTTC. Translated: CASSLTVSSYNEQFF.

The chain has TRBV7-2 and TRBJ2-1; 9 bases are shared with TRBD2. After removal of 0 bases from V and 7 bases from J, the junction contained 4 bases not matched to a gene. Germline CDR1 is SGHTA and CDR2 is FQGNSA. The CDR3 spans 15 residues. Here the CDR3 DNA reads TGTGCCAGCAGCTTAGCGGCGGGAGGGCCGAATGAGCAGTTCTTC. Residues: CASSLAAGGPNEQFF.

This sequence joins TRBV2 and TRBJ2-2; TRBD1 matches 7 bases. The length of the CDR3 is 14 residues. CDR1 is SNHLY and CDR2 is FYNNEI in the germline V gene. The ends lost 6 bases at V and 7 bases at J; junction bases unmatched: 8. The CDR3 protein is CASRRGPAGGELFF. The CDR3 nucleotides are TGTGCCAGCAGGAGGGGGCCCGCGGGCGGGGAGCTGTTTTTT.

The gene calls are TRBV28 and TRBJ2-7; D is possibly TRBD1 (7 bases). Germline lookup yields CDR1 MDHEN and CDR2 SYDVKM. The CDR3 length is 14 residues. Trimming took 3 bases from V and 3 from J, leaving 12 bases between them. DNA for the CDR3: TGTGCCAGCAGTTTGCTCCAGGGGGGCTACGAGCAGTACTTC. Translating gives CASSLLQGGYEQYF.

J is TRBJ1-2 and V is TRBV5-1; 7 nucleotides match TRBD1. Unmatched junction bases numbered 6, after V lost 0 bases and J lost 13 bases. The V gene's germline CDR1 is SGHRS and CDR2 YFSETQ. This CDR3 spans 12 amino acids. DNA for the CDR3: TGCGCCAGCAGCTTGGCAGACAGGGAGGCCACCTTC. It codes for CASSLADREATF.